Following are 29 T cell receptor beta chains from one sample sequenced in a study of blood T cell repertoires in COVID-19. TCRdb's table, derived via immunoSEQ multiplex PCR, lists solely in-frame clones and lacks some. The table has some 300,000 clones, 70% to 90% seen once. The sample was peripheral blood. The receptor set was obtained from a woman aged 45-65 years with COVID-19, enrolled during active disease.

This sequence joins TRBV7-3 and TRBJ2-3; the D gene is possibly TRBD2 (5 bases). The germline V and J ends were trimmed by 6 bases and 8 bases, with 12 bases remaining between them. CDR3 length: 12 residues. Germline V gene sequence: CDR1 SGHTA, CDR2 FQGTGA. The CDR3 sequence is CASSSWTGTQYF. Written as DNA, the CDR3 is TGTGCCAGCAGTTCATGGACTGGTACGCAGTATTTT.

The chain has TRBV29-1 and TRBJ2-1, with 11 nucleotides matching TRBD2. Trimming took 8 bases from V and 6 from J; bases not matched to a gene: 9. Germline V gene lookup returns CDR1 SQVTM and CDR2 ANQGSEA. The CDR3 has 14 residues. CDR3 amino acids: CSTPLAGGPNEQFF. The DNA for the CDR3 is TGCAGCACCCCGTTAGCGGGAGGGCCCAATGAGCAGTTCTTC.

This rearrangement joins TRBV10-3 to TRBJ2-1, with 8 bases fitting TRBD2. The CDR3 covers 14 residues. V lost 4 bases and J lost 8; bases outside the gene matches: 7. Germline CDR1 ENHRY, CDR2 SYGVKD. This CDR3 is CAISVSGRGDEQFF. CDR3 DNA: TGTGCCATCAGTGTCAGCGGGAGAGGCGATGAGCAGTTCTTC.

The genes are TRBV21-1 and TRBJ2-1; the tabulated D call, TRBD2, remains unverified against the DNA. TRBV21-1 is shown as a pseudogene. This CDR3 comprises 15 residues. The CDR3 DNA reads TGTGCCAGCAGCATCACACGGGACTTCTACAATGAGCAGTTCTTC. Its protein product is CASSITRDFYNEQFF.

The V and J genes are TRBV14 and TRBJ1-6, with D hard to call. V was clipped by 0 bases and J by 6 bases, with 9 bases between them. The CDR3 is made up of 15 amino acids. Germline CDR1 and CDR2: SGHDN and FVKESK. This chain's CDR3 is CASSQDRGFNSPLHF. DNA for the CDR3: TGTGCCAGCAGCCAAGACAGAGGGTTTAATTCACCCCTCCACTTT.

The chain combines TRBV7-6 with TRBJ1-2, with no clear D. The CDR3 runs 15 residues. CDR1 is SGHVS, CDR2 FNYEAQ, per germline. Trimming removed 2 bases from V and 6 bases from J, with 16 bases in between. The CDR3 loop is CASSLLEGVGDGYTF. The CDR3 DNA follows: TGTGCCAGCAGCTTATTAGAGGGTGTGGGCGATGGCTACACCTTC.

V usage is TRBV5-4 and J usage is TRBJ1-5, with TRBD1 matching over 7 bases. CDR3 size: 15 residues. CDR1 and CDR2 from the germline V gene are SGHNT and YYREEE (reference sequence). The J segment lost 6 bases and the V segment lost 0 bases, leaving 6 bases of the junction unmatched. Here the CDR3 DNA reads TGTGCCAGCAGCTTGGATGGGACAGCGGCTCAGCCCCAGCATTTT. It is translated as CASSLDGTAAQPQHF.

This clone was seen more than once but under ten times. This chain joins TRBV2 and TRBJ2-2; 8 bases fit TRBD1. Germline CDR1 is SNHLY and CDR2 is FYNNEI. This CDR3 has 14 amino acids. With 6 bases clipped from V and 6 bases from J, the junction kept 6 bases outside the gene matches. The CDR3 spells CASSRDRGAGELFF. The CDR3, as DNA: TGTGCCAGCAGCAGAGACAGGGGCGCCGGGGAGCTGTTTTTT. Filled out from reference TRBV2 and TRBJ2-2, the complete variable domain reads EPEVTQTPSHQVTQMGQEVILRCVPISNHLYFYWYRQILGQKVEFLVSFYNNEISEKSEIFDDQFSVERPDGSNFTLKIRSTKLEDSAMYFCASSRDRGAGELFFGEGSRLTVL.

The genes are TRBV11-3 and TRBJ2-6, with TRBD2 matching 12 bases. This CDR3 is 17 amino acids long. CDR1 and CDR2 from the germline V gene are SGHNT and YENEEA. The V and J ends lost 10 bases and 2 bases, in that order; junction bases with no gene match: 9. CDR3 in DNA: TGTGCCACCTCGACGACTAGCGGGAGAGCTGGGGCCAACGTCCTGACTTTC. Translation gives CATSTTSGRAGANVLTF.

V and J are TRBV7-2 and TRBJ2-1, with D possibly being TRBD1 (5 bases). CDR1 SGHTA and CDR2 FQGNSA come from the germline V gene. V dropped 5 bases and J dropped 9 bases, with 14 bases sitting between them. The CDR3 spans 13 residues. Here the CDR3 reads CASSDRGYGEQFF. As DNA, the CDR3 is TGTGCCAGCAGCGATAGGGGCTACGGTGAGCAGTTCTTC. The entire variable domain, with the rest obtained from reference TRBV7-2 and TRBJ2-1, is as follows: GAGVSQSPSNKVTEKGKDVELRCDPISGHTALYWYRQSLGQGLEFLIYFQGNSAPDKSGLPSDRFSAERTGGSVSTLTIQRTQQEDSAVYLCASSDRGYGEQFFGPGTRLTVL.

The V call is TRBV3-1 (or the pseudogene TRBV3-2), the J call TRBJ2-5; TRBD2 agrees at 13 bases. V was clipped by 2 bases and J by 2 bases; unmatched bases: 2. Germline values: CDR1 LGHDT, CDR2 YNNKEL (reference sequence). The CDR3 is made up of 16 amino acids. In DNA, the CDR3 is TGTGCCAGCAGCCAAACTAGCGGGAGGGAACAAGAGACCCAGTACTTC. Translation: CASSQTSGREQETQYF.

V usage is TRBV11-2 and J usage is TRBJ1-1, with TRBD1 as a possible D gene (5 bases). The CDR3 runs 12 residues. Trimming stripped 3 bases from V and 11 bases from J, with 13 bases between. Per the germline V gene, CDR1 is SGHAT and CDR2 is FQNNGV. The CDR3 coding sequence is TGTGCCAGCAGCTTGGAAGGGGTAGACGCTTTCTTT. The encoded protein is CASSLEGVDAFF. Complete variable domain (other parts from reference TRBV11-2 and TRBJ1-1): EAGVAQSPRYKIIEKRQSVAFWCNPISGHATLYWYQQILGQGPKLLIQFQNNGVVDDSQLPKDRFSAERLKGVDSTLKIQPAKLEDSAVYLCASSLEGVDAFFGQGTRLTVV.

V is TRBV6-5 and J is TRBJ1-2, with 9 nucleotides matching TRBD1. The CDR3 runs 14 residues. Germline CDR1 reads MNHEY; CDR2 reads SVGAGI. Germline trimming cut 6 bases from V and 4 bases from J; bases unmatched to any gene: 6. DNA of the CDR3: TGTGCCAGCAGACTGGTACAGGGGGCCTATGGCTACACCTTC. Translation gives CASRLVQGAYGYTF.

The rearrangement links TRBV19 to TRBJ2-2, with TRBD2 matching 8 bases. J lost 3 bases, V lost 6 bases, and 3 bases had no gene match. The CDR3 loop spans 14 amino acids. The germline CDR1 and CDR2 sequences are LNHDA and SQIVND (reference sequence). The CDR3 nucleotides read TGTGCCAGTAGCCCGGGGGGGGACACCGGGGAGCTGTTTTTT. Translation: CASSPGGDTGELFF. Looking up the rest from reference TRBV19 and TRBJ2-2 gives the full variable domain: DGGITQSPKYLFRKEGQNVTLSCEQNLNHDAMYWYRQDPGQGLRLIYYSQIVNDFQKGDIAEGYSVSREKKESFPLTVTSAQKNPTAFYLCASSPGGDTGELFFGEGSRLTVL.

This chain uses TRBV18 with TRBJ2-3, with a tentative D call TRBD2 (6 bases). CDR3 length equals 18 residues. Germline CDR1 and CDR2: KGHSH and LQKENI. Trimming left V 3 bases short and J 2 bases short, with 21 bases between. The chain's CDR3 is CASSPKYGSGTLTDTQYF. As DNA, the CDR3 is TGTGCCAGCTCACCCAAGTATGGGTCAGGGACTCTCACAGATACGCAGTATTTT.

The chain employs TRBV14 and TRBJ1-2; 7 positions agree with TRBD1. Germline CDR1 reads SGHDN; CDR2 reads FVKESK. This CDR3 has 13 amino acids. After removal of 4 bases from V and 4 bases from J, the junction contained 3 bases not matched to a gene. This CDR3 reads CASSRDSGYGYTF. CDR3 DNA sequence: TGTGCCAGCAGCCGGGACAGCGGCTATGGCTACACCTTC.

This rearrangement joins TRBV11-2 to TRBJ2-7; TRBD2 matches 11 bases. This CDR3 is built from 15 residues. With V trimmed by 3 bases and J by 4 bases, 5 bases remained unmatched. Germline V gene sequence: CDR1 SGHAT, CDR2 FQNNGV. The CDR3 DNA sequence: TGTGCCAGCAGCTTTACTAGCGGGAGAGAATACGAGCAGTACTTC. It specifies CASSFTSGREYEQYF.

The gene calls are TRBV7-8 and TRBJ2-7; 8 bases align to TRBD2. Germline V CDR1 and CDR2: SGHVS, FQNEAQ. V lost 6 bases and J lost 6; bases outside the gene matches: 13. The CDR3 covers 15 residues. This CDR3 is CASSPIGLAPSEQYF. CDR3 bases: TGTGCCAGCAGTCCCATCGGACTAGCCCCCTCCGAGCAGTACTTC. The full variable domain, rest sourced from reference TRBV7-8 and TRBJ2-7, is GAGVSQSPRYKVAKRGQDVALRCDPISGHVSLFWYQQALGQGPEFLTYFQNEAQLDKSGLPSDRFFAERPEGSVSTLKIQRTQQEDSAVYLCASSPIGLAPSEQYFGPGTRLTVT.

This chain uses TRBV19 with TRBJ2-1; 7 bases map to TRBD2. Trimming at V came to 10 bases and at J to 2 bases, leaving 8 bases not matched to a gene. The length of the CDR3 is 14 residues. Germline-derived CDR1 and CDR2 are LNHDA and SQIVND (reference sequence). The CDR3, as DNA: TGTGCCACGACAGCGGGACGGACCTACAATGAGCAGTTCTTC. The encoded protein is CATTAGRTYNEQFF.

J is TRBJ2-2 and V is TRBV24-1; D uncertain. Germline V gene data show CDR1 as KGHDR and CDR2 as SFDVKD. V lost 9 bases, J lost 4 bases, and 5 bases lay in between. This CDR3 contains 11 residues. CDR3 loop: CATHGTGELFF. The CDR3, as DNA: TGTGCCACCCACGGCACCGGGGAGCTGTTTTTT.

The chain uses TRBV7-9 and TRBJ1-3; D is ambiguous. Trimming took off 5 bases at V and 3 bases at J, with 20 bases between the two ends. CDR3 length equals 17 residues. Germline CDR1 reads SEHNR; CDR2 reads FQNEAQ (reference sequence). CDR3: CASSPRLGDGVGNTIYF. The CDR3 DNA is TGTGCCAGCAGCCCGCGTCTCGGGGATGGGGTTGGAAACACCATATATTTT.

This clone has only one observation. The chain joins TRBV10-3 to TRBJ1-1; D is possibly TRBD1 (6 bases). Trimming took 6 bases from V and 1 from J, leaving 12 bases between them. The germline CDR1 and CDR2 sequences are ENHRY and SYGVKD. This CDR3 has 14 residues. DNA for the CDR3: TGTGCCATCAGCCTGGGGGCAGAGAACACTGAAGCTTTCTTT. It codes for CAISLGAENTEAFF.

The CDR3 DNA follows: TGCGCCAGCAGCTTCGAAGGCGGGAACACCGGGGAGCTGTTTTTT. Residues: CASSFEGGNTGELFF. This chain uses TRBV5-1 with TRBJ2-2, with D uncertain. CDR1 SGHRS and CDR2 YFSETQ come from the germline V gene. The CDR3 length is 15 residues. Trimming cost V 2 bases and J 1 base, with 9 bases left between them.

This chain connects TRBV29-1 to TRBJ2-4; 7 bases are shared with TRBD1. This CDR3 spans 12 amino acids. J was trimmed by 3 bases and V by 5 bases; bases with no gene match: 1. The germline V gene has CDR1 SQVTM and CDR2 ANQGSEA. As DNA, the CDR3 is TGCAGCGTTAACAGGGGCAAAAACATTCAGTACTTC. Translated, it gives CSVNRGKNIQYF.

About this clone: Mismatch with germline at one junction end may stem from a read error. The chain is built from TRBV6-1 and TRBJ2-7; 7 nucleotides match TRBD1. CDR1 MNHNS and CDR2 SASEGT come from the germline V gene. The CDR3 runs to 18 residues. CDR3 sequence (DNA): TGTGCCAGCAGCGAAGGAGGATTCTTTGGGACAGTCCGTCACGAGCAGTACTTC. It codes for CASSEGGFFGTVRHEQYF.

This clone was observed a handful of times. V and J are TRBV2 and TRBJ1-2; TRBD1 matches 7 bases. V was clipped by 7 bases and J by 4 bases; unmatched bases: 12. CDR1 and CDR2 (germline): SNHLY, FYNNEI. The CDR3 runs 15 residues. The CDR3 nucleotides are TGTGCCAGCACTCTACAGGGGATGAAGGGCTATGGCTACACCTTC. It codes for CASTLQGMKGYGYTF.

This chain joins TRBV15 and TRBJ2-1; perhaps TRBD2 as D (6 bases). Germline CDR1 LNHNV, CDR2 YYDKDF (reference sequence). CDR3 size: 13 residues. V dropped 11 bases and J dropped 7 bases, with 18 bases sitting between them. The CDR3, as DNA: TGTGCCTCGAGAGCTTTGGGGGGTAATGAGCAGTTCTTC. Its translation: CASRALGGNEQFF.

This clone was seen a single time. V usage is TRBV2 and J usage is TRBJ2-3; D gene unclear. Germline CDR1 SNHLY, CDR2 FYNNEI. The CDR3 consists of 14 residues. V gave up 3 bases and J gave up 5 bases, with 12 bases separating them. The CDR3 spells CASSEIATGDTQYF. The CDR3, as DNA: TGTGCCAGCAGTGAGATAGCCACGGGAGATACGCAGTATTTT. Supplemented by reference TRBV2 and TRBJ2-3, the full variable domain reads EPEVTQTPSHQVTQMGQEVILRCVPISNHLYFYWYRQILGQKVEFLVSFYNNEISEKSEIFDDQFSVERPDGSNFTLKIRSTKLEDSAMYFCASSEIATGDTQYFGPGTRLTVL.

The table lists this clone with a count of one. The chain uses TRBV6-1 and TRBJ2-1, with 7 bases matching TRBD2. Per germline, CDR1 MNHNS and CDR2 SASEGT. This CDR3 is built from 15 residues. The V gene end was trimmed by 0 bases and the J gene end by 4 bases; junction bases not matched to a gene: 3. This chain's CDR3 is CASSEAGRTYNEQFF. In nucleotides, the CDR3 is TGTGCCAGCAGTGAAGCCGGGAGGACGTACAATGAGCAGTTCTTC.